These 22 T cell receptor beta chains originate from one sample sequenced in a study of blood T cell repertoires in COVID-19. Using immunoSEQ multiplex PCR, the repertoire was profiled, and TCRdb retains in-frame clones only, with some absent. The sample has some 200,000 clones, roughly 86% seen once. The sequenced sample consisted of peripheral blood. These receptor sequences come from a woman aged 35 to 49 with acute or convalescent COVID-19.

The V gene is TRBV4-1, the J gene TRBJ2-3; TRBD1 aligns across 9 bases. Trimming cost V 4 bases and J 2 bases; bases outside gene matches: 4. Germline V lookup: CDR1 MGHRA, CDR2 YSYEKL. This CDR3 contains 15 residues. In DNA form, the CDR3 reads TGCGCCAGCAGCCGGACAGGGGAGATCACAGATACGCAGTATTTT. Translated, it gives CASSRTGEITDTQYF.

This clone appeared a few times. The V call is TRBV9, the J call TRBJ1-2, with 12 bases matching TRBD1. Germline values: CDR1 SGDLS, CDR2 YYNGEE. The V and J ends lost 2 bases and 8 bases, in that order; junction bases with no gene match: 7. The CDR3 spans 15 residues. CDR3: CASSVPGQGAGGYTF. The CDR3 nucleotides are TGTGCCAGCAGCGTCCCGGGACAGGGGGCAGGGGGCTACACCTTC. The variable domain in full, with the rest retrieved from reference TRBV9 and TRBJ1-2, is DSGVTQTPKHLITATGQRVTLRCSPRSGDLSVYWYQQSLDQGLQFLIQYYNGEERAKGNILERFSAQQFPDLHSELNLSSLELGDSALYFCASSVPGQGAGGYTFGSGTRLTVV.

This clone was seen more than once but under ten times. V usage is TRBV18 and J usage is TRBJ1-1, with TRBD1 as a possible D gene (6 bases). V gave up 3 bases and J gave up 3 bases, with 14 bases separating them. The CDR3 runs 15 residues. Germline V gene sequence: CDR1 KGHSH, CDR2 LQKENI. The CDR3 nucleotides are TGTGCCAGCTCACCGAATGTCAGGGGCGACACTGAAGCTTTCTTT. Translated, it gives CASSPNVRGDTEAFF.

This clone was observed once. The CDR3 bases are TGCGCCAGCGCTAATTGGGGGGGCCCCTACGAGCAGTACTTC. Protein product: CASANWGGPYEQYF. The J gene is TRBJ2-7, the V gene TRBV5-1, with a possible D match to TRBD2 (7 bases). Looked up from germline, CDR1 is SGHRS and CDR2 is YFSETQ. Deletions cut 7 bases from V and 2 bases from J, with 16 bases between. This CDR3 has 14 amino acids.

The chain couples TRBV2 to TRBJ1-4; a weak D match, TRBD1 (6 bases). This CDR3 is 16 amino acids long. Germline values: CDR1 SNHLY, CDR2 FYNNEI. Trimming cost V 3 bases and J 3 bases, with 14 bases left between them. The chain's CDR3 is CASSDGRGASNEKLFF. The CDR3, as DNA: TGTGCCAGCAGTGATGGGCGGGGGGCGTCTAATGAAAAACTGTTTTTT.

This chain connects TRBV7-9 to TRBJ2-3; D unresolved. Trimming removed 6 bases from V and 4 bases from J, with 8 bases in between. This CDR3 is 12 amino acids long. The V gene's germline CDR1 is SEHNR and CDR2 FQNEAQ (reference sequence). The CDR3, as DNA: TGTGCCAGCAGGGCAGATCCAGATACGCAGTATTTT. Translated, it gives CASRADPDTQYF.

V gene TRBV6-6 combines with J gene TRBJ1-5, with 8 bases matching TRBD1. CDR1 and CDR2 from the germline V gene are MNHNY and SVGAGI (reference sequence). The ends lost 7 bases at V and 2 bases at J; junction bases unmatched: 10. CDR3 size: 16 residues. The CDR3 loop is CASIPGGTGGNQPQHF. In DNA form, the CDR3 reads TGTGCCAGCATCCCCGGGGGGACAGGTGGCAATCAGCCCCAGCATTTT.

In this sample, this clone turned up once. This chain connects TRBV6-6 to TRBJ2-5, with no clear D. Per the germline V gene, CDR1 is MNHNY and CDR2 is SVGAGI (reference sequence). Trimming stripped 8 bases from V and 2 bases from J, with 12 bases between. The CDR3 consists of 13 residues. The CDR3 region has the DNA TGTGCCAGCGGAGAAACTGAACAAGAGACCCAGTACTTC. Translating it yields CASGETEQETQYF.

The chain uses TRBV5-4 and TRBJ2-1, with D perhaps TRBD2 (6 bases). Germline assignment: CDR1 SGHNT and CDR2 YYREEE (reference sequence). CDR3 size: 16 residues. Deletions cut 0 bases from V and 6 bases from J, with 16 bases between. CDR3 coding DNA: TGTGCCAGCAGCTTGGCCGGAATAGCGGCTACCAATGAGCAGTTCTTC. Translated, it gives CASSLAGIAATNEQFF.

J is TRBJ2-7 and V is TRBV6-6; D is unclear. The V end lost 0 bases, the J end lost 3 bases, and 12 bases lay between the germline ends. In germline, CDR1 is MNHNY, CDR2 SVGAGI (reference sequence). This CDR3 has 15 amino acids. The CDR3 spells CASSYSPGYSYEQYF. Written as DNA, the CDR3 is TGTGCCAGCAGTTACTCCCCCGGGTATAGCTACGAGCAGTACTTC.

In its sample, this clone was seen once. CDR3 DNA: TGTGCCAGCAGCCCAGGAATAAGGTTTCAGTACTTC. It translates to CASSPGIRFQYF. This chain uses TRBV7-9 with TRBJ2-7; D is unresolved. This CDR3 spans 12 amino acids. Deletions cut 5 bases from V and 10 bases from J, with 15 bases between. Germline assignment: CDR1 SEHNR and CDR2 FQNEAQ (reference sequence).

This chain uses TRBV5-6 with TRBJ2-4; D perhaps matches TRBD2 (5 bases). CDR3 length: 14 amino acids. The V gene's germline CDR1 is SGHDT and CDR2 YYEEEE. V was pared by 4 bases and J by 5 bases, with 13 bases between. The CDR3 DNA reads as TGTGCCAGCAGCCGGGGAATTGACCAAAACATTCAGTACTTC. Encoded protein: CASSRGIDQNIQYF.

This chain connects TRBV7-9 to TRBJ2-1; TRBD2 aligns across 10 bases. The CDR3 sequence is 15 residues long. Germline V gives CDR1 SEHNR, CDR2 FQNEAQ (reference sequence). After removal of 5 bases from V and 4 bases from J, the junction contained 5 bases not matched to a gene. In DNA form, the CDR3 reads TGTGCCAGCAGCGCTACTAGCGGGGAGTACAATGAGCAGTTCTTC. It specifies CASSATSGEYNEQFF.

CDR3 in amino acids: CASSLPGKANYGYTF. The CDR3 nucleotides are TGTGCCAGCAGCTTGCCAGGGAAGGCGAACTATGGCTACACCTTC. The rearrangement links TRBV7-2 to TRBJ1-2, with D perhaps TRBD1 (5 bases). The V gene lost 3 bases and the J gene lost 2 bases, with 13 bases spanning the gap. The CDR3 loop spans 15 amino acids. CDR1 and CDR2 from the germline V gene are SGHTA and FQGNSA.

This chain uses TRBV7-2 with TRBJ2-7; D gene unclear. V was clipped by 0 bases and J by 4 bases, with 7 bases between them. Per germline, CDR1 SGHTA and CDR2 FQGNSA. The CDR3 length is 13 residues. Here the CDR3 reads CASSLAAPYEQYF. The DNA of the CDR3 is TGTGCCAGCAGCTTAGCAGCTCCGTACGAGCAGTACTTC. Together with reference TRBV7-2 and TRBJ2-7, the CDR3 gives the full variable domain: GAGVSQSPSNKVTEKGKDVELRCDPISGHTALYWYRQSLGQGLEFLIYFQGNSAPDKSGLPSDRFSAERTGGSVSTLTIQRTQQEDSAVYLCASSLAAPYEQYFGPGTRLTVT.

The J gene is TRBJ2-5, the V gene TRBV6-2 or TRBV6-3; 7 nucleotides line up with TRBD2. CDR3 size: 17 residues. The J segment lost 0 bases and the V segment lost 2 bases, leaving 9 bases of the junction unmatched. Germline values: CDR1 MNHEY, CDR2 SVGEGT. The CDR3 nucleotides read TGTGCCAGCAGTTACCCCCAGAGGAGCGGGGACCAAGAGACCCAGTACTTC. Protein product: CASSYPQRSGDQETQYF.

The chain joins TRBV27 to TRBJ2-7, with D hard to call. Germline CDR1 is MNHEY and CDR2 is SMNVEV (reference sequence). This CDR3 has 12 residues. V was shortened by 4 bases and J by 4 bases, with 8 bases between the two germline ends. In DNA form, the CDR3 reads TGTGCCAGCAGTTCCGTCGGGTACGAGCAGTACTTC. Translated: CASSSVGYEQYF.

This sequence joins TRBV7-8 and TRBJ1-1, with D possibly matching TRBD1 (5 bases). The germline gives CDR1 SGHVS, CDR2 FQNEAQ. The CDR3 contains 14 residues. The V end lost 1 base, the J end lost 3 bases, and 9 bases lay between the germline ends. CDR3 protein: CASSLGGGYTEAFF. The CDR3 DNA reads TGTGCCAGCAGCTTAGGTGGGGGGTACACTGAAGCTTTCTTT.

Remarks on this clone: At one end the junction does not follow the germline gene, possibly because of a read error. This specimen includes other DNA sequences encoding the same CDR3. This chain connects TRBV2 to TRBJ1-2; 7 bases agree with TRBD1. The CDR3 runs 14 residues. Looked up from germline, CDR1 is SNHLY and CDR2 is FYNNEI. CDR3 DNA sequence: TGTGCCAGCAGTGAAGACAGGGGTTACTATGGTTACACCTTC. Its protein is CASSEDRGYYGYTF.

The CDR3 bases are TGTGCCATCAGGTCGGGACTAGCGGGAGGTTTGAACACCGGGGAGCTGTTTTTT. Its translation: CAIRSGLAGGLNTGELFF. The chain has TRBV10-3 and TRBJ2-2; 15 bases are a match to TRBD2. This CDR3 contains 18 residues. Germline trimming cut 6 bases from V and 1 base from J; bases unmatched to any gene: 6. CDR1 is ENHRY, CDR2 SYGVKD, per germline.

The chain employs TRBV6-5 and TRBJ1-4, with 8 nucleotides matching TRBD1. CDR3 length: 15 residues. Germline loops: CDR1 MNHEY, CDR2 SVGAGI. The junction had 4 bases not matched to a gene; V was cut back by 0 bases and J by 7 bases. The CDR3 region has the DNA TGTGCCAGCAGTTACTCCCAAACAGGGGGTGAAAAACTGTTTTTT. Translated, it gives CASSYSQTGGEKLFF.

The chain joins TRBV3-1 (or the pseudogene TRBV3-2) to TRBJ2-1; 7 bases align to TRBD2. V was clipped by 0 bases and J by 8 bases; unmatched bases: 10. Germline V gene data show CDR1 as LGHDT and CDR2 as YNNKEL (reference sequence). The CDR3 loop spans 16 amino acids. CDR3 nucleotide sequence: TGTGCCAGCAGCCAAGATCCTAGCGGCCCGGGGGATGAGCAGTTCTTC. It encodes CASSQDPSGPGDEQFF.